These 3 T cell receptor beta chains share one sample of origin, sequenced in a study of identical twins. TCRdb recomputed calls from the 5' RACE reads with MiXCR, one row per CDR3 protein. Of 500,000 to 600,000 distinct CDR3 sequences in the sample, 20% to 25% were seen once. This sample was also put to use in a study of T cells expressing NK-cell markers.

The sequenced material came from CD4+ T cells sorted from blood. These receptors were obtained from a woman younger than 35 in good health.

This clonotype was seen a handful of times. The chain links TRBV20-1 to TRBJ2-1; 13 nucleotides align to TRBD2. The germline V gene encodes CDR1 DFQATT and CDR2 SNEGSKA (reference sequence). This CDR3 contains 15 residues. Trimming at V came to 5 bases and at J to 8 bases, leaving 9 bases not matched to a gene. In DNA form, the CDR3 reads TGCAGTGCTTATCGGACTAGCGGGAGTAGGGATGAGCAGTTCTTC. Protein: CSAYRTSGSRDEQFF.

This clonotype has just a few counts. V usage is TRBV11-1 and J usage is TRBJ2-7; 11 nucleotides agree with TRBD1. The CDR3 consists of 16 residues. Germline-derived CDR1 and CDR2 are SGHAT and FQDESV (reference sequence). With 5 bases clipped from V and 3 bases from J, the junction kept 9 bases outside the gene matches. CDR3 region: CASSLDWTGGLYEQYF. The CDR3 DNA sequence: TGTGCCAGCAGCCTAGACTGGACAGGGGGCCTCTACGAGCAGTACTTC. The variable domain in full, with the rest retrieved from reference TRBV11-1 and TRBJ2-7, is EAEVAQSPRYKITEKSQAVAFWCDPISGHATLYWYRQILGQGPELLVQFQDESVVDDSQLPKDRFSAERLKGVDSTLKIQPAELGDSAMYLCASSLDWTGGLYEQYFGPGTRLTVT.

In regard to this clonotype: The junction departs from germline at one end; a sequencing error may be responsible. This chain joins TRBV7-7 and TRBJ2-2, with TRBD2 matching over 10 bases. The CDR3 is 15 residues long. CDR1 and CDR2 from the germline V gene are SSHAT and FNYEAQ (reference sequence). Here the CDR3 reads CASSPALAGAGELFF. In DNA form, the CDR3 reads TGTGCTAGCAGCCCTGCTCTAGCGGGGGCCGGGGAGCTGTTTTTT.